The sequence of this T cell receptor (beta chain) was determined in a study of CXCR3-negative and CXCR3-positive naive CD8 T cells. CDR3 size: 16 residues. Germline values: CDR1 KGHSH, CDR2 LQKENI. On this clonotype: Its target is not known.

Each TRB cDNA library was prepared by 5' RACE (with UMI labels). With the 5' RACE reads reprocessed, TCRdb shows one record per CDR3 protein and no DNA. Its table lists fewer than 65,000 distinct CDR3 sequences. Whole-study results and caveats: Hydrophobicity was higher for TRB CDR3s found in CXCR3-positive naive cells than in CXCR3-negative naive cells.

The sequenced sample consisted of naive CXCR3+ CD8+ T cells from blood. Subset here: CD45RO-CCR7+CD27+CD95- naive CD8+ T cells expressing CXCR3 (TNR3+). V is TRBV18 and J is TRBJ2-2; checking the TCRdb D call of TRBD2 is not possible without DNA. This sequence was found in a human donor in good health. Some clones in this sample may be carry-over from other donors' samples. The CDR3 here is CASSPPFGSVPGELFF.